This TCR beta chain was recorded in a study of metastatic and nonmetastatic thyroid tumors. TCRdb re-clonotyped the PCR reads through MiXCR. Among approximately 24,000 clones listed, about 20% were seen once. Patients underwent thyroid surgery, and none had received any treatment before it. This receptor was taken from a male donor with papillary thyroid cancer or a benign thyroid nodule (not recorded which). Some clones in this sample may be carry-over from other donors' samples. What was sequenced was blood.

DNA of the CDR3: TGCGCCAGCATCTCCTACTCAGGGGTAGGCGAGCAGTACTTC. Translation: CASISYSGVGEQYF. The gene calls are TRBV5-1 and TRBJ2-7; D may be TRBD1 (6 bases). The germline V gene encodes CDR1 SGHRS and CDR2 YFSETQ. The V end was cut by 6 bases, the J end by 6 bases, with 19 bases between. The CDR3 contains 14 residues.